The sequence of this TCR beta chain was determined in a study of CD8 T cells in ankylosing spondylitis. The study, taken as a whole, reports: Characteristic of ankylosing spondylitis blood, it appeared, was a TCR beta motif comprising roughly 8 highly homologous variants. The disease-linked clones had a CD8+ phenotype and low blood frequencies.

This clonotype was seen many times. Its antigen is not known. J lost 5 bases, V lost 2 bases, and 7 bases had no gene match. The germline gives CDR1 LNHNV, CDR2 YYDKDF (reference sequence). The CDR3 length is 15 residues. Using its own MiXCR run on the 5' RACE reads, TCRdb lists one record per CDR3 protein. This table has about 460,000 distinct CDR3 sequences, about 5.7% appearing once. Input material: blood, either unsorted or a sorted T cell fraction (not recorded which). This clonotype was sampled from a male donor with ankylosing spondylitis. The chain employs TRBV15 and TRBJ1-1; 8 nucleotides match TRBD1. As DNA, the CDR3 is TGTGCCACCAGCAGAAATACAGGGGGAGGAACTGAAGCTTTCTTT. Translation gives CATSRNTGGGTEAFF.